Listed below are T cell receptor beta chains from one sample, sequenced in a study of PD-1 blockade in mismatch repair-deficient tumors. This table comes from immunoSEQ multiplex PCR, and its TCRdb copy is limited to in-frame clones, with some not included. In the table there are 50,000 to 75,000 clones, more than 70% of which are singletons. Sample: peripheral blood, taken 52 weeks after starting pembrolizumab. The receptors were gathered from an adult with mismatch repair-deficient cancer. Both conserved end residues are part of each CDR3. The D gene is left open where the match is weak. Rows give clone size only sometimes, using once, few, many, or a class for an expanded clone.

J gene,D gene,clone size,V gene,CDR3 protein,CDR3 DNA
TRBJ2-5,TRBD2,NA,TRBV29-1,CSVWLAGEAETQYF,TGCAGCGTGTGGCTAGCGGGAGAGGCGGAGACCCAGTACTTC
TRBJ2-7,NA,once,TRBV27,CASSLAGAYEQYF,TGTGCCAGCAGTTTAGCAGGGGCCTACGAGCAGTACTTC
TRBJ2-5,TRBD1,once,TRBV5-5,CASSRGQAQETQYF,TGTGCCAGCAGCCGAGGACAGGCTCAAGAGACCCAGTACTTC
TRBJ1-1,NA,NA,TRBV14,CASSQEGENTEAFF,TGTGCCAGCAGCCAAGAGGGGGAAAACACTGAAGCTTTCTTT
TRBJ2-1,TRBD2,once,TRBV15,CATSITGLAAALNNEQFF,TGTGCCACCAGCATTACGGGACTAGCGGCAGCATTGAACAATGAGCAGTTCTTC
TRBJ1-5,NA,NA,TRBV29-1,CSVNYLRDIGKDDSNQPQHF,TGCAGCGTTAATTACCTCCGGGACATAGGGAAGGATGATAGCAATCAGCCCCAGCATTTT
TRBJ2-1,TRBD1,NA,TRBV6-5,CASSRDRDNEQFF,TGTGCCAGCAGTCGAGACAGGGACAATGAGCAGTTCTTC
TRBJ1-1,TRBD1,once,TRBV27,CASSLYRGNTEAFF,TGTGCCAGCAGTCTTTACAGGGGGAACACTGAAGCTTTCTTT
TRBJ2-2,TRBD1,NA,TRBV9,CASSPKPGQGDGELFF,TGTGCCAGCAGTCCAAAACCGGGACAGGGCGACGGGGAGCTGTTTTTT
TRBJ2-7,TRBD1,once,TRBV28,CASRGGTGNYEQYF,TGTGCCAGCAGGGGTGGGACAGGGAACTACGAGCAGTACTTC
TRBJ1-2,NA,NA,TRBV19,CATKYGYGYTF,TGTGCCACCAAATATGGCTATGGCTACACCTTC
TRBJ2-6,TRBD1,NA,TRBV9,CASSVDPPGGAGANVLTF,TGTGCCAGCAGCGTAGACCCTCCAGGGGGCGCTGGGGCCAACGTCCTGACTTTC
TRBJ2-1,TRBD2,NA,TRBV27,CASSLLGLAGVDNEQFF,TGTGCCAGCAGTTTATTAGGACTAGCGGGAGTCGACAATGAGCAGTTCTTC
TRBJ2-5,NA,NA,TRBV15,CATSRVWRETQYF,TGTGCCACCAGCAGAGTTTGGCGGGAGACCCAGTACTTC
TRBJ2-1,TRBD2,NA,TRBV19,CASSISALAGDNEQFF,TGTGCCAGTAGTATTTCGGCGCTAGCGGGAGATAATGAGCAGTTCTTC
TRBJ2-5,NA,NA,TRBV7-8,CASSLATSLSGINLETQYF,TGTGCCAGCAGCTTAGCCACTTCCCTTTCGGGCATAAACTTAGAGACCCAGTACTTC
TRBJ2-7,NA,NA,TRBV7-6,CASSLRGAAYEQYF,TGTGCCAGCAGCTTGCGCGGGGCTGCCTACGAGCAGTACTTC
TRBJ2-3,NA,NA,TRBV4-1,CASSQSASDTQYF,TGCGCCAGCAGCCAATCAGCGTCAGATACGCAGTATTTT
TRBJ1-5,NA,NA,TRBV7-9,CASSLSNQPQHF,TGTGCCAGCAGCTTAAGCAATCAGCCCCAGCATTTT
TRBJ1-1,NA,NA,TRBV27,CASSLYRNTEAFF,TGTGCCAGCAGTTTATACAGAAACACTGAAGCTTTCTTT
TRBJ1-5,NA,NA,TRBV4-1,CASSHVGRTVSYSNQPQHF,TGCGCCAGCAGCCATGTAGGACGGACCGTATCGTATAGCAATCAGCCCCAGCATTTT
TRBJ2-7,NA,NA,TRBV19,CASSIRPSATYEQYF,TGTGCCAGTAGTATACGACCTAGCGCCACCTACGAGCAGTACTTC
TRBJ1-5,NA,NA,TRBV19,CASSKDGTSNQPQHF,TGTGCCAGTAGTAAAGACGGGACGTCCAATCAGCCCCAGCATTTT
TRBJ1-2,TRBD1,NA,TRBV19,CASSMRGGRGYGYTF,TGTGCCAGTAGTATGCGAGGGGGCCGCGGCTATGGCTACACCTTC
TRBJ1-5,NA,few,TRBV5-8,CASSFGTPTSNQPQHF,TGTGCCAGCAGCTTCGGGACTCCGACGAGCAATCAGCCCCAGCATTTT
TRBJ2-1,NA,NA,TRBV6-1,CASSEAFPTNEQFF,TGTGCCAGCAGTGAAGCGTTCCCGACCAATGAGCAGTTCTTC
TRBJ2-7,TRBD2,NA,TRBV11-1,CASRSGRRYEQYF,TGTGCCAGCCGGAGCGGGAGGAGGTACGAGCAGTACTTC
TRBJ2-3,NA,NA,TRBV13,CASSFRGHTDTQYF,TGTGCCAGCAGCTTCCGGGGGCACACAGATACGCAGTATTTT
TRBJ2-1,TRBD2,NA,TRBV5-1,CASSTEREPFNEQFF,TGCGCCAGCAGCACCGAGCGGGAACCGTTCAATGAGCAGTTCTTC
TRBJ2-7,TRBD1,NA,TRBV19,CASSPQGALGYEQYF,TGTGCCAGTAGTCCACAGGGGGCGCTTGGCTACGAGCAGTACTTC
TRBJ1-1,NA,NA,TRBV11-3,CASSLLDRDDTEAFF,TGTGCCAGCAGCTTATTGGATCGGGATGACACTGAAGCTTTCTTT
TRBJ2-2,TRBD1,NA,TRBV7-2,CASSPRGQGPGELFF,TGTGCCAGCAGCCCGAGAGGACAGGGACCCGGGGAGCTGTTTTTT
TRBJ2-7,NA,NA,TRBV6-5,CASSYSPQSSSYEQYF,TGTGCCAGCAGTTACTCCCCACAGTCTAGCTCCTACGAGCAGTACTTC
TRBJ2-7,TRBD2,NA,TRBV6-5,CASSYGTSGYEQYF,TGTGCCAGCAGTTACGGGACTAGCGGCTACGAGCAGTACTTC
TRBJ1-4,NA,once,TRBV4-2,CASSQDLIHPAISATNEKLFF,TGTGCCAGCAGCCAAGACCTAATACATCCAGCGATCAGTGCAACTAATGAAAAACTGTTTTTT
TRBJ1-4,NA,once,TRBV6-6,CASSYPGRQNEKLFF,TGTGCCAGCAGTTACCCGGGACGGCAGAATGAAAAACTGTTTTTT
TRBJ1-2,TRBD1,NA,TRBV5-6,CASSHLGQTTNYGYTF,TGTGCCAGCAGCCACCTGGGACAGACAACTAACTATGGCTACACCTTC
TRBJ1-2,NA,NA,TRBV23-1,CASSLSSSVETGGYGYTF,TGCGCCAGCAGCCTGTCATCGTCGGTGGAGACCGGGGGCTATGGCTACACCTTC
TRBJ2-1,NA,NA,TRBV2,CASSEEGGLPYNEQFF,TGTGCCAGCAGTGAAGAGGGGGGGCTACCGTACAATGAGCAGTTCTTC
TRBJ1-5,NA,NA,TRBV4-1,CASSQEGRGFQPQHF,TGCGCCAGCAGCCAAGAAGGGAGAGGGTTCCAGCCCCAGCATTTT
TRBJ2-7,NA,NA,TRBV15,CATSKDPAYEQYF,TGTGCCACCAGCAAAGACCCTGCCTACGAGCAGTACTTC
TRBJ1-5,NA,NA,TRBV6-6,CASSYEEGLNQPQHF,TGTGCCAGCAGTTACGAGGAGGGACTTAATCAGCCCCAGCATTTT
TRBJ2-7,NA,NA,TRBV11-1,CASSLGGASYEQYF,TGTGCCAGCAGCCTAGGCGGGGCGTCCTACGAGCAGTACTTC
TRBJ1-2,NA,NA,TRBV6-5,CASSYTGTYGYTF,TGTGCCAGCAGTTACACAGGTACCTATGGCTACACCTTC
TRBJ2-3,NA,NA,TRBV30,CAWSLGRGHDTQYF,TGTGCCTGGAGCCTAGGGAGGGGGCATGATACGCAGTATTTT